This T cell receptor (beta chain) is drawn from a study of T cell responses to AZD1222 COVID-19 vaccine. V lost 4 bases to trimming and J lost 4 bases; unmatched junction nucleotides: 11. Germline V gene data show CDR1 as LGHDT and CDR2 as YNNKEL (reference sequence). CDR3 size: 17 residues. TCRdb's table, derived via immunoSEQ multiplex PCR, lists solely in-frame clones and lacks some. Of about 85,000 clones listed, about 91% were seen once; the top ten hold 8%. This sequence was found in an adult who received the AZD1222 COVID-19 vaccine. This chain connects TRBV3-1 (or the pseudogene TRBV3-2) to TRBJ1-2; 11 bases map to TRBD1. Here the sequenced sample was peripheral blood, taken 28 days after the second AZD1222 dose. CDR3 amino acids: CASSRSSSGTGGYGYTF. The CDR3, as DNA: TGTGCCAGCAGCCGCAGTAGTTCCGGGACAGGGGGCTATGGCTACACCTTC.